This T cell receptor (beta chain) was identified in a study of tumor and adjacent non-tumor tissue in lung cancer. This sample's RNA came from whole unsorted tissue. More than 3 cm separated this lung sample from the edge of the tumor. TCRbeta libraries were built with three rounds of nested PCR, modified from ARM-PCR. One entry per CDR3 protein results from TCRdb running MiXCR on the multiplex PCR reads. The table has more than 35,000 distinct CDR3 sequences, around 67% seen once; the top ten hold around 20%. Study findings and constraints: In normal lung, the top 100 clones were significantly more dominant than in tumor.

The V and J ends lost 2 bases and 5 bases, in that order; junction bases with no gene match: 11. The CDR3 runs to 17 residues. The germline CDR1 and CDR2 sequences are SGHAT and FQNNGV. As regards this clonotype: Its target is unknown.

Material for sequencing was distant non-tumor lung tissue. J is TRBJ2-3 and V is TRBV11-2; 9 nucleotides agree with TRBD2. The sequence was obtained from a woman aged 40 to 50 with non-small cell lung cancer. This chain's CDR3 is CASSLNKASGNVDTQYF. The CDR3 DNA is TGTGCCAGCAGCTTAAATAAGGCTAGCGGGAACGTAGATACGCAGTATTTT.